A single sample is the source of the 14 T cell receptor beta chains below, sequenced in a study of read filtering for tumor transcriptome and immune sequencing. The library was built from 400 to 500 ng RNA with molecular barcoded adaptors for alpha/delta and beta/gamma chains. MiXCR, run by TCRdb on the reads, gives a single entry per CDR3 protein. The repertoire includes more than 35,000 distinct CDR3 sequences, 12% to 15% of them detected once, and roughly 18% sits in the top ten. Sequencing was done on a sample of a population of CD138-negative cells sorted from bone marrow. Receptors were obtained from a donor aged 40 or over with multiple myeloma.

This clonotype was counted ten times or more. The chain links TRBV6-6 to TRBJ1-1; D not resolved. The CDR3 is 12 residues long. Deletions cut 5 bases from V and 5 bases from J, with 9 bases between. Germline lookup yields CDR1 MNHNY and CDR2 SVGAGI (reference sequence). This CDR3 reads CASSKRGTEAFF. CDR3 in DNA: TGTGCCAGCAGTAAAAGAGGAACTGAAGCTTTCTTT.

The chain employs TRBV24-1 and TRBJ2-3; 9 bases are shared with TRBD1. Germline V CDR1 and CDR2: KGHDR, SFDVKD. V dropped 9 bases and J dropped 3; count of bases not matched to a gene: 3. CDR3 length: 13 amino acids. CDR3 sequence (DNA): TGTGCCACCGCGGGACAGGGAACAGATACGCAGTATTTT. It yields the protein CATAGQGTDTQYF.

This clonotype was seen repeatedly, ten times or more. The rearrangement uses TRBV5-5 and TRBJ2-7; D call uncertain. The germline V and J ends were trimmed by 4 bases and 1 base, with 15 bases remaining between them. CDR1 is SGHKS, CDR2 YYEKEE, per germline (reference sequence). The CDR3 runs to 15 residues. The CDR3, as DNA: TGTGCCAGCAGCCGTTACTCGGACCCTTCCTACGAGCAGTACTTC. Translation gives CASSRYSDPSYEQYF.

This clonotype was counted at least ten times. The rearrangement joins TRBV7-3 to TRBJ2-2; possible D gene TRBD1, 6 bases. Trimming removed 5 bases from V and 0 bases from J, with 13 bases in between. This CDR3 is built from 16 residues. CDR1 SGHTA and CDR2 FQGTGA come from the germline V gene. CDR3 nucleotides: TGTGCCAGCAGCCTAAGGGACAACACGAACACCGGGGAGCTGTTTTTT. Translating it yields CASSLRDNTNTGELFF.

Many counts were recorded for this clonotype. V and J are TRBV20-1 and TRBJ2-5; 12 bases align to TRBD2. V gave up 6 bases and J gave up 5 bases; unmatched junction bases: 10. The CDR3 totals 15 residues. Germline CDR1 DFQATT, CDR2 SNEGSKA (reference sequence). Written as DNA, the CDR3 is TGCAGTGCGGGATCTAGCGGGGGGGCCGGCGAGACCCAGTACTTC. Amino acids: CSAGSSGGAGETQYF.

For this clonotype: This likely reflects a read error, since a far larger clone is one base away. The V call is TRBV7-9, the J call TRBJ2-7; D is undetermined. The CDR3 sequence is 13 residues long. Trimming removed 1 base from V and 5 bases from J, with 9 bases in between. CDR1 and CDR2 from the germline V gene are SEHNR and FQNEAQ (reference sequence). DNA for the CDR3: TGTGCCAGCAGCTTAGGCAGGATTAACGAGCAGTACTTC. Amino acid sequence: CASSLGRINEQYF.

This clonotype was seen many times. The chain carries TRBV9 and TRBJ2-3; TRBD1 aligns across 7 bases. The CDR3 extends over 14 amino acids. CDR1 is SGDLS, CDR2 YYNGEE, per germline. J gave up 2 bases and V 4 bases, and 4 bases lay outside the gene matches. CDR3 DNA sequence: TGTGCCAGCAGCTGGGACAGAATCACAGATACGCAGTATTTT. This gives the protein CASSWDRITDTQYF. The variable domain in full, with the rest retrieved from reference TRBV9 and TRBJ2-3, is DSGVTQTPKHLITATGQRVTLRCSPRSGDLSVYWYQQSLDQGLQFLIQYYNGEERAKGNILERFSAQQFPDLHSELNLSSLELGDSALYFCASSWDRITDTQYFGPGTRLTVL.

V usage is TRBV7-6 and J usage is TRBJ1-5, with D maybe TRBD1 (5 bases). Per the germline V gene, CDR1 is SGHVS and CDR2 is FNYEAQ. Between the trimmed V and J ends, which lost 1 base and 3 bases, there was a span of 13 bases. The length of the CDR3 is 16 residues. The CDR3 sequence: CASSLGVGGVNQPQHF. CDR3 in DNA: TGTGCCAGCAGCTTAGGGGTCGGGGGTGTCAATCAGCCCCAGCATTTT.

This clonotype was picked up many times. The chain recombines TRBV3-1 with TRBJ1-2, with TRBD1 matching 7 bases. With V trimmed by 6 bases and J by 5 bases, 6 bases remained unmatched. Germline V gene data show CDR1 as LGHDT and CDR2 as YNNKEL (reference sequence). The length of the CDR3 is 13 residues. The chain's CDR3 is CASRQTGTYGYTF. The CDR3 DNA follows: TGTGCCAGCAGGCAGACAGGGACGTATGGCTACACCTTC. The variable domain in full, with the rest retrieved from reference TRBV3-1 and TRBJ1-2, is DTAVSQTPKYLVTQMGNDKSIKCEQNLGHDTMYWYKQDSKKFLKIMFSYNNKELIINETVPNRFSPKSPDKAHLNLHINSLELGDSAVYFCASRQTGTYGYTFGSGTRLTVV.

This clonotype was detected many times. The V gene is TRBV7-2, the J gene TRBJ2-7; D remains unclear. Trimming took 5 bases from V and 10 from J, leaving 12 bases between them. Germline assignment: CDR1 SGHTA and CDR2 FQGNSA. The CDR3 contains 11 residues. The CDR3 region has the DNA TGTGCCAGCAGCCCGGGCCCGGGTCAGTACTTC. Its translation is CASSPGPGQYF.

This clonotype was counted many times. The CDR3 is CSANRQGLVDAFF. For the CDR3, the DNA is TGCAGCGCCAACCGACAGGGACTGGTTGACGCTTTCTTT. The chain combines TRBV29-1 with TRBJ1-1; 7 positions match TRBD1. After removal of 7 bases from V and 11 bases from J, the junction contained 16 bases not matched to a gene. CDR3 size: 13 residues. Per germline, CDR1 SQVTM and CDR2 ANQGSEA.

This clonotype was counted ten times or more. V is TRBV6-5 and J is TRBJ1-2; no reliable D call. The V end lost 0 bases, the J end lost 0 bases, and 11 bases lay between the germline ends. CDR3 size: 16 residues. CDR1 is MNHEY, CDR2 SVGAGI, per germline. The CDR3 region has the DNA TGTGCCAGCAGTTACTCGAAACACCTAGCTAACTATGGCTACACCTTC. It translates to CASSYSKHLANYGYTF.

Comment on this clonotype: A much larger clone is a single base away; this may be a read error. The V call is TRBV6-5, the J call TRBJ1-3, with D perhaps TRBD1 (6 bases). The CDR3 sequence is 12 residues long. Germline V gene data show CDR1 as MNHEY and CDR2 as SVGAGI. The CDR3, as DNA: TGTGCCAGCAGTTACCTAAGGGGGACCATATGTTTT. Its translation: CASSYLRGTICF.

On this clonotype: This clone may be a read error of a much larger clone one base away. This chain connects TRBV6-2 or TRBV6-3 to TRBJ2-1, with D unresolved. The length of the CDR3 is 11 residues. The germline V gene has CDR1 MNHEY and CDR2 SVGEGT. CDR3 amino acids: CASWGFNEKFF. For the CDR3, the DNA is TGTGCCAGCTGGGGTTTTAATGAGAAGTTCTTC.